This T cell receptor (beta chain) was captured in a study of chemoradiotherapy in HPV16-positive cancers. General observations from the study: HPV-specific T cells were functionally defined from only a couple of HPV16-positive patients. Better recurrence-free survival went with HPV-responsive T-cell expansion in HPV16-positive patients. Non-HPV-specific T cells did not expand in tumors during treatment, whereas candidate HPV-specific clones and E7-related motifs did.

The CDR3 loop spans 14 amino acids. V lost 1 base, J lost 4 bases, and 11 bases lay in between. CDR1 and CDR2 from the germline V gene are MNHNS and SASEGT. Measured with immunoSEQ multiplex PCR; TCRdb has only the in-frame clones, and not every one. The data show 20,000 to 25,000 clones, 70% to 90% seen once. Remarks on this clone: Its target is not known.

Over chemoradiotherapy, repertoires were sampled more than once. The source was blood, collected from a patient who underwent chemoradiotherapy. The TCR comes from a human donor with HPV-associated anogenital cancer. The V call is TRBV6-1, the J call TRBJ2-7; perhaps TRBD2 as D (6 bases). DNA for the CDR3: TGTGCCAGCAGTGAAGATTGGGGGGTTTACGAGCAGTACGTC. Translation: CASSEDWGVYEQYV.